One and the same sample provided the 10 T cell receptor beta chains below, sequenced in a study of blood T cell repertoires in COVID-19. The method was immunoSEQ multiplex PCR; TCRdb's version includes in-frame clones alone and lacks a portion of them. The sample consists of tens of thousands of clones, roughly 73% of them appearing once. The source material was peripheral blood. The receptors stem from an elderly man with acute or convalescent COVID-19.

This rearrangement joins TRBV7-9 to TRBJ2-3; 10 nucleotides match TRBD1. Germline trimming cut 5 bases from V and 1 base from J; bases unmatched to any gene: 9. The CDR3 is 17 amino acids. Germline V CDR1 and CDR2: SEHNR, FQNEAQ (reference sequence). This CDR3 reads CASSKGGTGARTDTQYF. Written as DNA, the CDR3 is TGTGCCAGCAGCAAAGGGGGGACAGGGGCCCGCACAGATACGCAGTATTTT.

The chain joins TRBV5-1 to TRBJ2-2; 16 bases fit TRBD2. The CDR3 runs 19 residues. J lost 4 bases, V lost 0 bases, and 6 bases had no gene match. Germline CDR1 and CDR2: SGHRS and YFSETQ. The chain's CDR3 is CASSLAGTSGRAGTGELFF. The CDR3 DNA is TGCGCCAGCAGCTTGGCTGGGACTAGCGGGAGGGCCGGCACCGGGGAGCTGTTTTTT.

The chain has TRBV5-1 and TRBJ2-2, with TRBD2 matching over 7 bases. CDR1 and CDR2 (germline): SGHRS, YFSETQ. CDR3 size: 15 residues. Trimming cost V 2 bases and J 11 bases; bases outside gene matches: 12. The CDR3 sequence is CASSFELAAANELFF. The CDR3 region has the DNA TGCGCCAGCAGCTTTGAGCTAGCGGCAGCTAATGAGCTGTTTTTT.

The chain's CDR3 is CAGRKESRANYGYTF. DNA of the CDR3: TGTGCCGGACGAAAAGAGAGCAGGGCTAACTATGGCTACACCTTC. V usage is TRBV6-5 and J usage is TRBJ1-2, with TRBD1 as a possible D gene (5 bases). This CDR3 region has 15 residues. CDR1 and CDR2 (germline): MNHEY, SVGAGI. V was pared by 11 bases and J by 0 bases, with 19 bases between.

This chain connects TRBV7-9 to TRBJ2-7; TRBD2 is a possible D gene (6 bases). The CDR3 contains 16 residues. The V end was cut by 1 base, the J end by 0 bases, with 13 bases between. CDR1 and CDR2 from the germline V gene are SEHNR and FQNEAQ (reference sequence). The DNA for the CDR3 is TGTGCCAGCAGCTTAGAAACGGGAGTGGGCTCCTACGAGCAGTACTTC. Protein product: CASSLETGVGSYEQYF.

This clone turned up a few times. The V and J genes are TRBV19 and TRBJ1-2; tentatively, D is TRBD1 (5 bases). The length of the CDR3 is 14 residues. V was trimmed by 5 bases and J by 8 bases, leaving 18 bases between them. The germline gives CDR1 LNHDA, CDR2 SQIVND (reference sequence). Written as DNA, the CDR3 is TGTGCCAGTAGTGAGATAGGGGTCGCGAGAGGCTACACCTTC. Translation gives CASSEIGVARGYTF.

This chain connects TRBV9 to TRBJ2-1; no definite D call. The V and J ends lost 4 bases and 8 bases respectively, with 13 bases between them. The CDR3 consists of 13 residues. Germline CDR1 and CDR2: SGDLS and YYNGEE. The CDR3: CASSSRHGDEQFF. For the CDR3, the DNA is TGTGCCAGCAGCTCCCGACATGGCGATGAGCAGTTCTTC.

This chain uses TRBV19 with TRBJ1-2; TRBD1 aligns across 7 bases. With 3 bases clipped from V and 5 bases from J, the junction kept 3 bases outside the gene matches. The CDR3 covers 13 residues. Per the germline V gene, CDR1 is LNHDA and CDR2 is SQIVND (reference sequence). CDR3 in amino acids: CASSMGQIYGYTF. In DNA form, the CDR3 reads TGTGCCAGTAGTATGGGACAGATTTATGGCTACACCTTC.

J is TRBJ2-7 and V is TRBV28; possible D gene TRBD1, 6 bases. V dropped 2 bases and J dropped 3 bases, with 11 bases sitting between them. This CDR3 spans 14 amino acids. The germline V gene has CDR1 MDHEN and CDR2 SYDVKM. DNA for the CDR3: TGTGCCAGCAGTTTACCCCAGGGGCTCTACGAGCAGTACTTC. Amino acids: CASSLPQGLYEQYF. Complete variable domain (other parts from reference TRBV28 and TRBJ2-7): DVKVTQSSRYLVKRTGEKVFLECVQDMDHENMFWYRQDPGLGLRLIYFSYDVKMKEKGDIPEGYSVSREKKERFSLILESASTNQTSMYLCASSLPQGLYEQYFGPGTRLTVT.

The chain links TRBV29-1 to TRBJ2-3, with 11 bases matching TRBD1. J lost 5 bases, V lost 8 bases, and 6 bases had no gene match. The CDR3 is 13 residues long. The V gene's germline CDR1 is SQVTM and CDR2 ANQGSEA. This CDR3 reads CSIGQGAVDTQYF. The CDR3 DNA sequence: TGCAGCATTGGACAGGGGGCCGTAGATACGCAGTATTTT.